What follows are 21 T cell receptor beta chains derived from one specimen sequenced in a study of low-dose radiotherapy and immunotherapy resistance in tumors. With TRAV- and TRBV-specific primers, first-strand cDNA was made, covering the alpha and beta chains. With a V-primer adapter and a constant-region primer, TCRs were amplified for about 22 PCR cycles. Via MiXCR, TCRdb re-called the reads, giving one row per CDR3 protein. Among around 79,000 distinct CDR3 sequences listed, approximately 19% were seen once. The time point is: before trial treatment. The source material was PBMCs, sampled before treatment. All receptors derive from a male donor with prostate cancer.

This clonotype was counted ten times or more. The chain has TRBV6-1 and TRBJ2-7; D not certain. CDR1 is MNHNS, CDR2 SASEGT, per germline. Trimming removed 0 bases at V and 5 bases at J, with 14 bases between. There are 15 residues in the CDR3. The CDR3, as DNA: TGTGCCAGCAGTGAAGCTGGCAGAAATACTCACGAGCAGTACTTC. Translating gives CASSEAGRNTHEQYF.

This clonotype came up many times. J is TRBJ1-1 and V is TRBV6-6, with a weak D call TRBD1 (5 bases). The CDR3 has 13 residues. The V gene lost 6 bases and the J gene lost 1 base, with 9 bases spanning the gap. Germline V gene sequence: CDR1 MNHNY, CDR2 SVGAGI (reference sequence). CDR3 coding DNA: TGTGCCAGCAGCACCGACAGGAACACTGAAGCTTTCTTT. Its protein product is CASSTDRNTEAFF.

This clonotype has at least ten counts. V usage is TRBV27 and J usage is TRBJ2-3, with unresolved D. V was shortened by 3 bases and J by 4 bases, with 5 bases between the two germline ends. CDR3 size: 12 residues. Germline V gene sequence: CDR1 MNHEY, CDR2 SMNVEV (reference sequence). This chain's CDR3 is CASSFGADTQYF. CDR3 in DNA: TGTGCCAGCAGTTTTGGCGCAGATACGCAGTATTTT.

This clonotype was counted ten times or more. The chain recombines TRBV12-3 or TRBV12-4 with TRBJ2-1; D remains unclear. Trimming took 6 bases from V and 8 from J, leaving 11 bases between them. The CDR3 consists of 12 residues. The CDR3 region has the DNA TGTGCCAGCAGCAACATGTTTTATGAGCAGTTCTTC. Translating gives CASSNMFYEQFF.

The V gene is TRBV4-1, the J gene TRBJ2-7; 8 bases fit TRBD2. CDR1 is MGHRA and CDR2 is YSYEKL in the germline V gene. This CDR3 spans 16 amino acids. V shed 5 bases and J 2 bases; nucleotides not matched to a gene: 11. CDR3 region: CASSKTTGTSPYEQYF. In nucleotides, the CDR3 is TGCGCCAGCAGCAAAACAACCGGGACTAGTCCCTACGAGCAGTACTTC.

This sequence joins TRBV30 and TRBJ2-7; 11 bases align to TRBD1. J lost 5 bases, V lost 5 bases, and 2 bases had no gene match. The CDR3 runs to 12 residues. Germline CDR1 and CDR2: GTSNPN and SVGIG (reference sequence). The CDR3 bases are TGTGCCTGGGGACAGGGGGCTAACGAGCAGTACTTC. Translated, it gives CAWGQGANEQYF.

There are many counts of this clonotype. V and J are TRBV7-2 and TRBJ1-6; the D is unclear. Looked up from germline, CDR1 is SGHTA and CDR2 is FQGNSA. The CDR3 contains 12 residues. The V gene lost 1 base and the J gene lost 9 bases, with 4 bases spanning the gap. The CDR3 is CASSLVSSPLHF. CDR3 in DNA: TGTGCCAGCAGCTTAGTGTCTTCACCCCTCCACTTT.

At least ten counts were recorded for this clonotype. This rearrangement joins TRBV28 to TRBJ2-4, with no clear D. Germline V gives CDR1 MDHEN, CDR2 SYDVKM. The CDR3 length is 14 residues. The V end lost 2 bases, the J end lost 6 bases, and 11 bases lay between the germline ends. The CDR3 region is CASSLPDGPNIQYF. Here the CDR3 DNA reads TGTGCCAGCAGTTTACCTGACGGCCCAAACATTCAGTACTTC.

This chain joins TRBV5-1 and TRBJ2-1; 10 bases are shared with TRBD2. The CDR3 has 15 residues. V lost 0 bases to trimming and J lost 7 bases; unmatched junction nucleotides: 4. Germline V gene sequence: CDR1 SGHRS, CDR2 YFSETQ. The CDR3 spells CASSLERGGVNEQFF. The DNA of the CDR3 is TGCGCCAGCAGCTTGGAGCGGGGGGGGGTGAATGAGCAGTTCTTC.

The chain links TRBV7-8 to TRBJ2-4; 7 positions match TRBD1. This CDR3 is built from 14 residues. V shed 1 base and J 5 bases; nucleotides not matched to a gene: 2. Per germline, CDR1 SGHVS and CDR2 FQNEAQ. CDR3: CASSLEQGQNIQYF. DNA of the CDR3: TGTGCCAGCAGCTTAGAACAGGGGCAAAACATTCAGTACTTC. Supplemented by reference TRBV7-8 and TRBJ2-4, the full variable domain reads GAGVSQSPRYKVAKRGQDVALRCDPISGHVSLFWYQQALGQGPEFLTYFQNEAQLDKSGLPSDRFFAERPEGSVSTLKIQRTQQEDSAVYLCASSLEQGQNIQYFGAGTRLSVL.

The chain joins TRBV20-1 to TRBJ1-1; unclear D gene. Trimming took off 7 bases at V and 0 bases at J, with 6 bases between the two ends. This CDR3 contains 11 residues. Per the germline V gene, CDR1 is DFQATT and CDR2 is SNEGSKA (reference sequence). The CDR3 protein is CSVRVNTEAFF. CDR3 nucleotides: TGCAGTGTAAGGGTGAACACTGAAGCTTTCTTT.

This clonotype is categorized as medium-sized (0.01 to 0.1%). V and J are TRBV20-1 and TRBJ2-3, with 10 nucleotides matching TRBD2. CDR1 is DFQATT and CDR2 is SNEGSKA in the germline V gene (reference sequence). Losses at the gene ends were 6 bases for V and 7 bases for J; bases not matched to a gene: 13. This CDR3 has 15 residues. CDR3 in amino acids: CSAGGQRGGLNTQYF. The DNA for the CDR3 is TGCAGTGCCGGGGGCCAGCGGGGGGGCCTAAATACGCAGTATTTT.

In its sample, this clonotype was seen many times. The chain recombines TRBV6-2 or TRBV6-3 with TRBJ1-1; 8 positions agree with TRBD1. CDR3 length: 17 amino acids. V gave up 0 bases and J gave up 2 bases; unmatched junction bases: 8. Germline CDR1 and CDR2: MNHEY and SVGEGT. DNA of the CDR3: TGTGCCAGCAGTTACTCGAGACAGGGGAGGATCAACACTGAAGCTTTCTTT. Amino acids: CASSYSRQGRINTEAFF.

This clonotype was seen repeatedly, ten times or more. The chain's CDR3 is CATSTELNTEAFF. In DNA, the CDR3 is TGTGCCACCAGTACAGAGTTGAACACTGAAGCTTTCTTT. V is TRBV24-1 and J is TRBJ1-1; D is undetermined. The CDR3 length is 13 residues. The V and J ends lost 6 bases and 0 bases respectively, with 7 bases between them. Germline CDR1 and CDR2: KGHDR and SFDVKD.

At least ten counts were recorded for this clonotype. The rearrangement links TRBV28 to TRBJ1-6; D gene uncertain. This CDR3 has 16 amino acids. Germline CDR1 and CDR2: MDHEN and SYDVKM. Trimming removed 5 bases from V and 1 base from J, with 12 bases in between. The CDR3 loop is CASSTPSRSYNSPLHF. The CDR3 bases are TGTGCCAGCAGTACGCCAAGCCGTTCCTATAATTCACCCCTCCACTTT.

This clonotype was found many times. The genes are TRBV18 and TRBJ1-1, with 7 positions matching TRBD1. Germline lookup yields CDR1 KGHSH and CDR2 LQKENI. V lost 6 bases and J lost 2; bases outside the gene matches: 9. This CDR3 comprises 15 residues. For the CDR3, the DNA is TGTGCCAGCTCGCCGGGACAGAGCCAAAACACTGAAGCTTTCTTT. Its translation is CASSPGQSQNTEAFF.

This clonotype was detected ten times or more. The CDR3 loop is CASSPRRRGQLRSYNEQFF. CDR3 DNA: TGTGCCAGCAGCCCCCGCCGCAGGGGGCAATTGAGGTCCTACAATGAGCAGTTCTTC. This chain connects TRBV7-8 to TRBJ2-1, with 8 bases matching TRBD1. V gave up 5 bases and J gave up 1 base; unmatched junction bases: 16. Germline CDR1 is SGHVS and CDR2 is FQNEAQ. This CDR3 contains 19 residues.

The sample holds many counts of this clonotype. This chain links TRBV20-1 with TRBJ2-5; 11 nucleotides match TRBD2. Germline V gene sequence: CDR1 DFQATT, CDR2 SNEGSKA (reference sequence). Trimming removed 6 bases from V and 13 bases from J; junction bases left unmatched: 22. The CDR3 totals 16 residues. CDR3: CSADRGVTSGSDLAYF. The CDR3 DNA follows: TGCAGTGCCGACAGGGGGGTTACTAGCGGGAGTGATTTGGCGTACTTC.

This clonotype was found many times. V and J are TRBV15 and TRBJ2-7; D perhaps matches TRBD2 (6 bases). Germline CDR1 and CDR2: LNHNV and YYDKDF (reference sequence). The CDR3 sequence is 13 residues long. Trimming cost V 3 bases and J 3 bases, with 9 bases left between them. The CDR3 is CATSRAGNYEQYF. As DNA, the CDR3 is TGTGCCACCAGCAGGGCGGGGAACTACGAGCAGTACTTC. The variable domain in full, completed from reference TRBV15 and TRBJ2-7, reads DAMVIQNPRYQVTQFGKPVTLSCSQTLNHNVMYWYQQKSSQAPKLLFHYYDKDFNNEADTPDNFQSRRPNTSFCFLDIRSPGLGDTAMYLCATSRAGNYEQYFGPGTRLTVT.

This clonotype was detected many times. The V gene is TRBV5-4, the J gene TRBJ2-5, with D unclear. Germline lookup yields CDR1 SGHNT and CDR2 YYREEE (reference sequence). The germline V and J ends were trimmed by 1 base and 2 bases, with 6 bases remaining between them. The CDR3 spans 13 residues. This CDR3 reads CASSLLLQETQYF. DNA for the CDR3: TGTGCCAGCAGCTTGTTGCTTCAAGAGACCCAGTACTTC. Using reference TRBV5-4 and TRBJ2-5 for the parts outside the CDR3, the full variable domain is ETGVTQSPTHLIKTRGQQVTLRCSSQSGHNTVSWYQQALGQGPQFIFQYYREEENGRGNFPPRFSGLQFPNYSSELNVNALELDDSALYLCASSLLLQETQYFGPGTRLLVL.

In the case of this clonotype: This could be a read error, since a much larger clone is one nucleotide away. The genes are TRBV7-2 and TRBJ1-2; D remains ambiguous. Germline V gene sequence: CDR1 SGHTA, CDR2 FQGNSA. The CDR3 has 15 residues. The CDR3 DNA follows: TGTGTCAGCAGCTCAATCCACATAGCTAACTATGGCTACACCTTC. Amino acid sequence: CVSSSIHIANYGYTF.